The 9 T cell receptor beta chains presented below share a single source sample, sequenced in a study of cytomegalovirus exposure and HLA in healthy donors. The PCR ran on 60 Vbeta and 13 Jbeta primers. Clones were sequenced by immunoSEQ multiplex PCR, and TCRdb holds only the in-frame ones, with some missing. Its clone listing holds around 75,000 clones. The sample consisted of PBMCs. These receptors were taken from a man aged 35-49 years in good health and CMV-seronegative.

The V and J genes are TRBV4-1 and TRBJ2-2; a possible D gene is TRBD2 (6 bases). CDR1 and CDR2 (germline): MGHRA, YSYEKL. The germline V and J ends were trimmed by 2 bases and 7 bases, with 14 bases remaining between them. The CDR3 totals 15 residues. The CDR3 spells CASSQPLLADGELFF. In nucleotides, the CDR3 is TGCGCCAGCAGCCAACCCTTATTAGCGGACGGGGAGCTGTTTTTT.

This chain uses TRBV27 with TRBJ2-7, with D possibly matching TRBD2 (7 bases). The V gene lost 2 bases and the J gene lost 5 bases, with 10 bases spanning the gap. The germline V gene has CDR1 MNHEY and CDR2 SMNVEV (reference sequence). CDR3 length equals 13 residues. The CDR3 DNA reads TGTGCCAGCAGTTTAGGGGGGGGGCACGAGCAGTACTTC. Translated: CASSLGGGHEQYF.

The chain couples TRBV27 to TRBJ1-1; no firm D call. The germline V gene encodes CDR1 MNHEY and CDR2 SMNVEV (reference sequence). The CDR3 is 14 residues long. Between the trimmed V and J ends, which lost 4 bases and 4 bases, there was a span of 13 bases. CDR3 coding DNA: TGTGCCAGCAGTTCCTCTTATCGCGTCACTGAAGCTTTCTTT. Its protein is CASSSSYRVTEAFF.

V and J are TRBV19 and TRBJ1-1; 7 nucleotides match TRBD1. Germline values: CDR1 LNHDA, CDR2 SQIVND (reference sequence). V trimming: 5 bases; J trimming: 3 bases; junction bases outside the gene matches: 9. The CDR3 has 15 residues. The DNA of the CDR3 is TGTGCCAGTAGTTGGCAGGGGGGTGAGTACACTGAAGCTTTCTTT. Residues: CASSWQGGEYTEAFF.

This chain connects TRBV12-5 to TRBJ1-2; D perhaps matches TRBD1 (6 bases). The CDR3 runs to 14 residues. Deletions cut 5 bases from V and 3 bases from J, with 13 bases between. The germline V gene encodes CDR1 LGHNT and CDR2 FRNRAP. For the CDR3, the DNA is TGTGCTAGTGGTAACGACAGGATGGACTATGGCTACACCTTC. Protein: CASGNDRMDYGYTF.

The chain links TRBV5-1 to TRBJ2-2, with 8 bases lining up with TRBD2. From germline, CDR1 is SGHRS and CDR2 YFSETQ. This CDR3 region has 16 residues. J lost 6 bases, V lost 0 bases, and 7 bases had no gene match. The CDR3 nucleotides are TGCGCCAGCAGCTTGGATAGCGGGACTGGGGCCGGGGAGCTGTTTTTT. Protein product: CASSLDSGTGAGELFF. The variable domain in full, with the rest retrieved from reference TRBV5-1 and TRBJ2-2, is KAGVTQTPRYLIKTRGQQVTLSCSPISGHRSVSWYQQTPGQGLQFLFEYFSETQRNKGNFPGRFSGRQFSNSRSEMNVSTLELGDSALYLCASSLDSGTGAGELFFGEGSRLTVL.

The CDR3 DNA reads TGTGCCAGCAGTCATGGCGGGAGGGCCAGGTACGAGCAGTACTTC. Its translation is CASSHGGRARYEQYF. V usage is TRBV27 and J usage is TRBJ2-7, with 9 bases fitting TRBD2. Germline lookup yields CDR1 MNHEY and CDR2 SMNVEV (reference sequence). V gave up 5 bases and J gave up 4 bases; unmatched junction bases: 9. The CDR3 extends over 15 amino acids.

The chain recombines TRBV7-8 with TRBJ2-3, with unresolved D. In germline, CDR1 is SGHVS, CDR2 FQNEAQ. V shed 5 bases and J shed 1 base, with 4 bases lying between them. CDR3 length: 12 residues. The CDR3 sequence: CASSPGTDTQYF. As DNA, the CDR3 is TGTGCCAGCAGCCCAGGCACAGATACGCAGTATTTT.

The rearrangement links TRBV28 to TRBJ1-5; TRBD1 matches 7 bases. V shed 3 bases and J 3 bases; nucleotides not matched to a gene: 11. This CDR3 is 17 amino acids long. In germline, CDR1 is MDHEN, CDR2 SYDVKM. This chain's CDR3 is CASSFVLSGQVNQPQHF. The CDR3 DNA follows: TGTGCCAGCAGTTTCGTTTTATCAGGACAGGTCAATCAGCCCCAGCATTTT. The full variable domain, completed using reference TRBV28 and TRBJ1-5, is DVKVTQSSRYLVKRTGEKVFLECVQDMDHENMFWYRQDPGLGLRLIYFSYDVKMKEKGDIPEGYSVSREKKERFSLILESASTNQTSMYLCASSFVLSGQVNQPQHFGDGTRLSIL.